This T cell receptor beta chain comes out of a study of cytomegalovirus exposure and HLA in healthy donors. On this clone: Its antigen is undetermined.

Germline V gene data show CDR1 as KGHSH and CDR2 as LQKENI. V lost 2 bases and J 3 bases, leaving 13 bases between the germline ends. The CDR3 extends over 16 amino acids. Whole-study findings and limits: Within a later analysis, the majority of CMV-associated TCR beta chains appeared HLA-restricted.

The PCR used 60 Vbeta and 13 Jbeta primers. The table came from immunoSEQ multiplex PCR; TCRdb's copy has only in-frame clones and leaves some out. Altogether around 130,000 clones are present, around 69% being singletons, with the ten largest covering roughly 8.6%. The chain combines TRBV18 with TRBJ2-2; the D is unclear. Material: PBMCs. The TCR sequence derives from a middle-aged woman in good health and CMV-seropositive. CDR3 DNA sequence: TGTGCCAGCTCACCAAGTGAGTCGGTGTACACCGGGGAGCTGTTTTTT. Amino acids: CASSPSESVYTGELFF.